Listed below are T cell receptor beta chains from one sample, sequenced in a study of response to subunit inactivated influenza vaccine. TCRdb re-derived calls from the RT-PCR reads in MiXCR, one entry per CDR3 protein. The sample contains about 650,000 distinct CDR3 sequences, 15% to 18% of which appear only once. This material consisted of PBMCs from blood, taken roughly 13 days after vaccination. The receptors originated from a man aged 45-60 years who received an inactivated influenza vaccine. The CDR3 runs from the conserved cysteine through the conserved F or W. Each record gives: V gene, D gene, clone size, J gene, CDR3 DNA, CDR3 protein. A D gene is named only where the DNA matches it firmly. Expanded clones are given a class, and other clones once, few, many or no size at all.

TRBV7-9,TRBD1,.,TRBJ2-5,TGTGCCAGCAGGGGGACAGTCCAAGAGACCCAGTACTTC,CASRGTVQETQYF
TRBV30,.,many,TRBJ1-1,.,CAWSVGQGAEYDFF
TRBV3-1,TRBD1,.,TRBJ1-2,TGTGCCAGCAGCCCCCCAAGCCGGACAGGGAACTATGGCTACACCTTC,CASSPPSRTGNYGYTF
TRBV20-1,TRBD2,.,TRBJ2-4,TGCAGTGCCCTCACTAGCGACATTCAGTACTTC,CSALTSDIQYF
TRBV6-2/TRBV6-3,TRBD2,few,TRBJ2-1,TGTGCCAGCAGTTACTTTGCGGGGGGGCGGAATGAGCAGTTCTTC,CASSYFAGGRNEQFF
TRBV5-1,TRBD2,.,TRBJ2-5,TGCGCCAGCAGCTTGACTAGCGGGAGGACTCAAGAGACCCAGTACTTC,CASSLTSGRTQETQYF
TRBV7-2,.,many,TRBJ2-4,TGTGCCAGCAGCTACGGGACCGGCCTCAAAAACATTCAGTACTTC,CASSYGTGLKNIQYF
TRBV5-5,.,.,TRBJ2-1,TGTGCCAGCAGCTTGATGGGTAATGATGAGCAGTTCTTC,CASSLMGNDEQFF
TRBV7-9,TRBD2,many,TRBJ2-3,TGTGCCAGCAGCTCCCCAGCGGGAACAGCAGATACGCAGTATTTT,CASSSPAGTADTQYF
TRBV12-3/TRBV12-4,.,.,TRBJ1-5,TGTGCCAGCAGCCAGGACTCCGGAGGGGGGCCCCAGCATTTT,CASSQDSGGGPQHF
TRBV4-2,TRBD2,few,TRBJ2-7,TGTGCCAGCAGCCAAAGGCTAGCGGGATGGGGTGAGCAGTACTTC,CASSQRLAGWGEQYF
TRBV7-9,TRBD2,.,TRBJ2-3,TGTGCCAGCACCATACTAGCGTCCTTACTCACAGATACGCAGTATTTT,CASTILASLLTDTQYF
TRBV28,TRBD2,few,TRBJ2-5,TGTGCCAGCAGTGGAGCCTCCCTAGCGGGAGGGGCCGGAGAGACCCAGTACTTC,CASSGASLAGGAGETQYF
TRBV28,TRBD1,.,TRBJ2-3,TGTGCCAGCAGTTTATTCGCGGGGACAGGGAGGACAGATACGCAGTATTTT,CASSLFAGTGRTDTQYF
TRBV7-9,.,.,TRBJ2-7,TGTGCCAGCAGCTTAGACGGGGCCTACGAAGAGCAGTACTTC,CASSLDGAYEEQYF
TRBV20-1,TRBD2,few,TRBJ2-3,TGCAGTGCTCTACGGGAGGTCACAGATACGCAGTATTTT,CSALREVTDTQYF
TRBV11-2,TRBD1,few,TRBJ2-5,TGTGCCAGCAGCCGACAGTTGCGCCGGGACAGGGGCCAAGAGACCCAGTACTTC,CASSRQLRRDRGQETQYF
TRBV5-8,TRBD2,few,TRBJ2-3,TGTGCCAGCAGCCCTGGACTAGCGGGGGCTAGCACAGATACGCAGTATTTT,CASSPGLAGASTDTQYF
TRBV4-3,.,.,TRBJ1-2,TGCGCCAGCAGCCAACGATACAGGGATGGAGGCGGCTACACCTTC,CASSQRYRDGGGYTF
TRBV29-1,.,few,TRBJ2-1,TGCAGCGTTGTTACCGATGAGCAGTTCTTC,CSVVTDEQFF
TRBV6-1,TRBD2,.,TRBJ2-5,TGTGCAACCCGCAAACCGGGGGGGGAGACCCAGTACTTC,CATRKPGGETQYF
TRBV7-2,.,few,TRBJ2-2,TGTGCCAGCAGCCTAGGACAGTGGACCGGGGAGCTGTTTTTT,CASSLGQWTGELFF
TRBV18,.,.,TRBJ2-2,TGTGCCAGCTCACCCACAACCCGGGGTGCCGGGGAGCTGTTTTTT,CASSPTTRGAGELFF
TRBV5-6,.,.,TRBJ2-7,TGTGCCAGCAGCTTGGGACGGATCTCCTACGAGCAGTACTTC,CASSLGRISYEQYF
TRBV20-1,TRBD2,few,TRBJ2-7,TGCAGTGCTATTTACGGGAGGGGGGACGAGCAGTACTTC,CSAIYGRGDEQYF
TRBV11-2,.,.,TRBJ2-2,TGTGTCAGCAGCCCCGTAGCAAGGTCCGGGGAGCTGTTTTTT,CVSSPVARSGELFF
TRBV15,.,few,TRBJ1-5,TGTGCCACCAGCAGAGTTCCGGGGCGGGGTGGCAATCAGCCCCAGCATTTT,CATSRVPGRGGNQPQHF
TRBV10-3,.,few,TRBJ2-1,TGTGCCATCAGCGCCCCGTGGGATGAGCAGTTCTTC,CAISAPWDEQFF
TRBV20-1,.,.,TRBJ2-7,TGCAGTGCTAGAGGCGAATCCTACGAGCAGTACTTC,CSARGESYEQYF
TRBV5-1,.,few,TRBJ1-1,TGCGCCAGCAGCATGGGACGGTCGAACACTGAAGCTTTCTTT,CASSMGRSNTEAFF
TRBV27,.,few,TRBJ2-1,TGTGCCAGCAGTTTTAGCGGACCCTACAATGAGCAGTTCTTC,CASSFSGPYNEQFF
TRBV11-2,.,few,TRBJ2-5,TGTGCCAGCAGCCCCCCCCCTCAAGAGACCCAGTACTTC,CASSPPPQETQYF
TRBV5-1,TRBD2,many,TRBJ2-3,TGCGCCAGCAGCCCTGACGGGAGGAGCACAGATACGCAGTATTTT,CASSPDGRSTDTQYF
TRBV15,.,few,TRBJ1-1,TGTGCCACCAGCAGAGTAGGGGCAGGGCACACTGAAGCTTTCTTT,CATSRVGAGHTEAFF
TRBV5-1,.,.,TRBJ2-7,TGCGCCAGCAGCTTGGCAACCCTAACAGGCTACGAGCAGTACTTC,CASSLATLTGYEQYF
TRBV20-1,TRBD2,.,TRBJ2-1,TGCAGTGCTAGAGATCAACTAGCGGGTAACGAGCAGTTCTTC,CSARDQLAGNEQFF
TRBV20-1,.,few,TRBJ1-5,TGCAGTGCTAGTAGGCTGTCAAAGGGCAATCAGCCCCAGCATTTT,CSASRLSKGNQPQHF
TRBV6-1,TRBD1,.,TRBJ2-2,TGTGCCAGCAGAAACCAGGACAGGGGGGCCGGGGAGCTGTTTTTT,CASRNQDRGAGELFF
TRBV29-1,TRBD2,many,TRBJ2-3,TGCAGCGTCTCCCATAGCGGGTCTGACACAGATACGCAGTATTTT,CSVSHSGSDTDTQYF
TRBV3-1,.,many,TRBJ1-3,TGTGCCAGCAGCCAGGGAACAGGAAACACCATATATTTT,CASSQGTGNTIYF
TRBV6-2/TRBV6-3,TRBD1,.,TRBJ2-1,TGTGCCAGCAGTTCTGACAGGGGTTCGGAAAATGAGCAGTTCTTC,CASSSDRGSENEQFF
TRBV12-3/TRBV12-4,.,.,TRBJ2-7,TGTGCCAGCAGTTTTAACCTCGATCCCTACGAGCAGTACTTC,CASSFNLDPYEQYF
TRBV5-1,TRBD2,.,TRBJ2-7,TGCGCCAGCAGCATAGCGGGAGGTACGGTCTCCGAGCAGTACTTC,CASSIAGGTVSEQYF
TRBV20-1,TRBD1,few,TRBJ1-2,TGCAGTGCTAGAGATGGGACAGGGGTTAACTATGGCTACACCTTC,CSARDGTGVNYGYTF
TRBV20-1,.,few,TRBJ1-5,TGCAGTGCGAGCACAGGGCGATATAGCAATCAGCCCCAGCATTTT,CSASTGRYSNQPQHF
TRBV12-3/TRBV12-4,TRBD1,.,TRBJ2-5,TGTGCCAGCAGGGGGACAGCTCTCGAGACCCAGTACTTC,CASRGTALETQYF
TRBV29-1,.,many,TRBJ1-1,TGCAGCGTGAGAATAGATATGAACACTGAAGCTTTCTTT,CSVRIDMNTEAFF
TRBV21-1,.,few,TRBJ2-7,TGTGCCAGCAGCAAAGCCAGGGACTCCTACGAGCAGTACTTC,CASSKARDSYEQYF
TRBV5-5,.,many,TRBJ1-4,TGTGCCAGCAGCTTGAAACCGAGCAACAATGAAAAACTGTTTTTT,CASSLKPSNNEKLFF
TRBV6-1,TRBD1,few,TRBJ2-2,TGTGCCAGCAGTGACTGGGGGACAGGGAACACCGGGGAGCTGTTTTTT,CASSDWGTGNTGELFF
TRBV6-5,.,.,TRBJ1-1,TGTGCCAGCAGTTACGGGGTTATGAACACTGAAGCTTTCTTT,CASSYGVMNTEAFF
TRBV20-1,.,.,TRBJ2-2,TGCAGTGCTTCACCCCTTACCGGGGAGCTGTTTTTT,CSASPLTGELFF
TRBV18,TRBD1,few,TRBJ2-1,TGTGCCAGCTCACCCGGGACAGGGGGAACAAATGAGCAGTTCTTC,CASSPGTGGTNEQFF
TRBV6-1,.,.,TRBJ2-5,TGTGCCAGCAACCCAGGGTTAGGAGGAGAGACCCAGTACTTC,CASNPGLGGETQYF
TRBV20-1,.,few,TRBJ2-1,TGCAGTGCTAGAGACCCGCAAGTCAGAGGGGGGAGGTCCTACAATGAGCAGTTCTTC,CSARDPQVRGGRSYNEQFF
TRBV20-1,.,.,TRBJ1-2,TGCAGTGCTAGGGTTGACTATGGCTACACCTTC,CSARVDYGYTF
TRBV15,.,many,TRBJ2-1,TGTGCCACCAGCAAGGCCGGTGGCTCCTACAATGAGCAGTTCTTC,CATSKAGGSYNEQFF
TRBV29-1,.,.,TRBJ2-7,TGCAGCGTTGGGGGCGCCGAGCAGTACTTC,CSVGGAEQYF
TRBV6-1,TRBD1,many,TRBJ1-5,TGTGCCAGCACTGAAGACAGGGGACGCCAGCCCCAGCATTTT,CASTEDRGRQPQHF
TRBV6-1,.,.,TRBJ1-6,TGTGCCAGCAGTGAAGCTGACAGTGCCGGTTCACCCCTCCACTTT,CASSEADSAGSPLHF